This TCR beta chain comes out of a study of cytomegalovirus exposure and HLA in healthy donors. Study-level results: For presence/absence analyses, sequencing depth was assumed to be roughly uniform across donors. Per a prior analysis, the majority of TCR beta V segments were productive roughly 90% or roughly 30% of the time.

This CDR3 spans 12 amino acids. J was trimmed by 14 bases and V by 5 bases; bases with no gene match: 9. In germline, CDR1 is SGHTA, CDR2 FQGNSA. To note about this clone: As yet, its antigen is unknown.

Vbeta (60) and Jbeta (13) primers were used in the PCR. The data were produced by immunoSEQ multiplex PCR, yet TCRdb's version contains in-frame clones alone and is incomplete. The sample lists about 130,000 clones, around 80% occurring once. The sequence was collected from a woman aged 40 to 55 in good health and CMV-seronegative. The sample taken for sequencing was PBMCs. The chain recombines TRBV7-2 with TRBJ2-5; 9 nucleotides align to TRBD2. The CDR3 is CASSRLAGSPYF. CDR3 DNA sequence: TGTGCCAGCAGCCGGCTAGCGGGGTCGCCCTACTTC.